Below, 3 T cell receptor beta chains from the same sample are listed, as sequenced in a study of Ad26.COV2.S vaccination and SARS-CoV-2 variants. Treatment reported: roughly 18 received Ad26.COV2.S at low or high dose, single or two shots; several received placebo; per-sample allocation not given. Sample collection was performed on day 63 after the first vaccine or placebo injection. Libraries were prepared by immunoSEQ multiplex PCR; TCRdb keeps only in-frame clonotypes and omits some of them. This table holds 350,000 to 400,000 clones, about 85% found once. Here the sequenced sample was peripheral blood, taken in a trial of Ad26.COV2.S vaccine versus placebo. These receptors all stem from a person between 18 and 59 years old who received the Ad26.COV2.S COVID-19 vaccine or a placebo.

Details on this clone: Distinct nucleotide sequences in the sample also encode this CDR3. The chain couples TRBV15 to TRBJ1-3, with TRBD1 as a possible D gene (5 bases). The germline V gene encodes CDR1 LNHNV and CDR2 YYDKDF (reference sequence). This CDR3 has 15 amino acids. V lost 0 bases and J lost 2, with 8 bases in between. The CDR3 is CATSRDRGAGNTIYF. The CDR3 DNA is TGTGCCACCAGCAGAGATAGAGGGGCTGGAAACACCATATATTTT.

V gene TRBV6-5 combines with J gene TRBJ2-2; D remains ambiguous. Germline V lookup: CDR1 MNHEY, CDR2 SVGAGI. This CDR3 is 14 amino acids long. Trimming removed 6 bases at V and 2 bases at J, with 10 bases between. CDR3 amino acids: CASRTGLNTGELFF. The CDR3 DNA sequence: TGTGCCAGCAGAACCGGGCTAAACACCGGGGAGCTGTTTTTT.

This clone was seen a few times. This chain joins TRBV6-2 or TRBV6-3 and TRBJ1-2; TRBD1 matches 9 bases. Losses at the gene ends were 2 bases for V and 2 bases for J; bases not matched to a gene: 3. Germline V gives CDR1 MNHEY, CDR2 SVGEGT. CDR3 length equals 15 residues. DNA of the CDR3: TGTGCCAGCAGTTACCCTGGACAGGGGAACTATGGCTACACCTTC. This translates into CASSYPGQGNYGYTF.